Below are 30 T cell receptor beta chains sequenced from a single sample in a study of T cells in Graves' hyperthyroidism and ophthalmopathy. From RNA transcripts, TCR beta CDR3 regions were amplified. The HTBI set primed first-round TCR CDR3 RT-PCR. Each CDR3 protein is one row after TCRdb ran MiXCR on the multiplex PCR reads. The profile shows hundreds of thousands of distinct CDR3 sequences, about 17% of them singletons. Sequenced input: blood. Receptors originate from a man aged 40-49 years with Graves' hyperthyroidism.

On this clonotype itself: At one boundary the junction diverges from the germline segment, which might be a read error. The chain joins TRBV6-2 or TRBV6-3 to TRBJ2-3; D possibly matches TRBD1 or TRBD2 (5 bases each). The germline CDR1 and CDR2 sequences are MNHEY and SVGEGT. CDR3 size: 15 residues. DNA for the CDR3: TGTGCCATCAGTGAGTCGATACTAGAGGGGGATACGCAGTATTTT. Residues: CAISESILEGDTQYF.

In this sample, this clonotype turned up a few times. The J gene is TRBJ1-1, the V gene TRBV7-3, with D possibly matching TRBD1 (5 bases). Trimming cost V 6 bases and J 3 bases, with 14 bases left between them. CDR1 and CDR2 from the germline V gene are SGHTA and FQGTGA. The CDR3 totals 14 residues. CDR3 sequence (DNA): TGTGCCAGCAGTTTACAGGTATGGGACACTGAAGCTTTCTTT. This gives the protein CASSLQVWDTEAFF. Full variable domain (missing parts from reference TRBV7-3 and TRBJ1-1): GAGVSQTPSNKVTEKGKYVELRCDPISGHTALYWYRQSLGQGPEFLIYFQGTGAADDSGLPNDRFFAVRPEGSVSTLKIQRTERGDSAVYLCASSLQVWDTEAFFGQGTRLTVV.

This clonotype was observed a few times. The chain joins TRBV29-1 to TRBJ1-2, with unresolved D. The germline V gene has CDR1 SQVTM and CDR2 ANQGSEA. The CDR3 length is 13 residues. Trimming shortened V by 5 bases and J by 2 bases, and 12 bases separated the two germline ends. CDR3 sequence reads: CSVSPGVNYGYTF. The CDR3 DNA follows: TGCAGCGTTTCCCCCGGGGTCAACTATGGCTACACCTTC.

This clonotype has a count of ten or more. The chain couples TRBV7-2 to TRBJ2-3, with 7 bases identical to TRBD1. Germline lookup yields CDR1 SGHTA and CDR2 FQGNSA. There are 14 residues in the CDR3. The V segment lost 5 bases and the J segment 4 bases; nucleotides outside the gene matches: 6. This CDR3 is CASSPGTVSDTQYF. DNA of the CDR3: TGTGCCAGCAGCCCCGGGACAGTCTCAGATACGCAGTATTTT.

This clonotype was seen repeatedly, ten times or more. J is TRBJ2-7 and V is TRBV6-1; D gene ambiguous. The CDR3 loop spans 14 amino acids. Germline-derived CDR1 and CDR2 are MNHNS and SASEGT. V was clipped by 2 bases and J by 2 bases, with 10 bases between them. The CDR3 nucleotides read TGTGCCAGCAGTGAAAGACCGGGCCCCTACGAGCAGTACTTC. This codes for CASSERPGPYEQYF.

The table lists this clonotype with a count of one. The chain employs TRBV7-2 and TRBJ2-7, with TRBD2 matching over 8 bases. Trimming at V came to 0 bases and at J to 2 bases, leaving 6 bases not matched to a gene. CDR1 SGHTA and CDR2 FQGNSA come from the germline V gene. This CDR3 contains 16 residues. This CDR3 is CASSLAWSGGAYEQYF. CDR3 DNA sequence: TGTGCCAGCAGCTTAGCTTGGAGCGGGGGCGCCTACGAGCAGTACTTC.

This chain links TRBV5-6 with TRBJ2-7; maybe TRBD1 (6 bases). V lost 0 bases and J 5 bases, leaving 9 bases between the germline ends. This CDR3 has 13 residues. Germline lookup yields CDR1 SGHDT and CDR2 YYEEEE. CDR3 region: CASSLVRGHEQYF. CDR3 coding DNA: TGTGCCAGCAGCTTGGTCAGGGGACACGAGCAGTACTTC.

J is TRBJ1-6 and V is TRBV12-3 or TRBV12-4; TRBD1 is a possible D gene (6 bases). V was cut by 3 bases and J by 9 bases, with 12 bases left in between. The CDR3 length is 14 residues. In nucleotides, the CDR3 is TGTGCCAGCAGTTTTAGGACAGAGGGTTCACCCCTCCACTTT. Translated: CASSFRTEGSPLHF.

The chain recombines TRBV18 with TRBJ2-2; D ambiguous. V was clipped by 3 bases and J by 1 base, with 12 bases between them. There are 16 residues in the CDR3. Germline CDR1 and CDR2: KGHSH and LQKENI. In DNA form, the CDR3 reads TGTGCCAGCTCACCGGGTATAGGTCAGAACACCGGGGAGCTGTTTTTT. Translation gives CASSPGIGQNTGELFF.

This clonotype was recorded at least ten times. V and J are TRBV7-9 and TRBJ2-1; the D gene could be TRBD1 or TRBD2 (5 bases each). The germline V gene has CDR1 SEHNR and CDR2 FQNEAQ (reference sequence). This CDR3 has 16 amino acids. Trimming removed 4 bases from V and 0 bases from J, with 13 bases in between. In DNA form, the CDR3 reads TGTGCCAGCAGCTCAGGGACGGGGACCTCCTACAATGAGCAGTTCTTC. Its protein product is CASSSGTGTSYNEQFF.

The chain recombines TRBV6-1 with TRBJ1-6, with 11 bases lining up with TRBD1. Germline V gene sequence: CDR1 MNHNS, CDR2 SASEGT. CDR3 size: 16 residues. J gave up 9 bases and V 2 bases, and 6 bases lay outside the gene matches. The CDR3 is CASSERWDRGSSPLHF. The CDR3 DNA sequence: TGTGCCAGCAGTGAAAGGTGGGACAGGGGGAGTTCACCCCTCCACTTT.

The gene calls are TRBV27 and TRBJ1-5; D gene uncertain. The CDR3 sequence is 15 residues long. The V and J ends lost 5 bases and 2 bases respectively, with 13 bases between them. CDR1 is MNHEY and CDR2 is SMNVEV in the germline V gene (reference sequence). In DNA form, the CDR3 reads TGTGCCAGCAGTCCCGTGGGCGAGGGCAATCAGCCCCAGCATTTT. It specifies CASSPVGEGNQPQHF.

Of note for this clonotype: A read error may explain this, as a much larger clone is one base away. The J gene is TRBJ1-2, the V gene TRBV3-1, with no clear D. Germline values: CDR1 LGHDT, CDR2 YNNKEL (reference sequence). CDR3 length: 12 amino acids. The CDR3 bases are TGTGCCTGCAGCCAAGTCGGGGTCGGCTACACCTTC. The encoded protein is CACSQVGVGYTF.

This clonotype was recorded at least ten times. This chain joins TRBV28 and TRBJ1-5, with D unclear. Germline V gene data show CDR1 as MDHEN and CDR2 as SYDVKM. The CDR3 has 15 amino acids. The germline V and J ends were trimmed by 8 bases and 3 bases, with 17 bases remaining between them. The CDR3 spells CASQSGRDSNQPQHF. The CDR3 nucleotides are TGTGCCAGCCAAAGTGGTAGGGATTCCAATCAGCCCCAGCATTTT.

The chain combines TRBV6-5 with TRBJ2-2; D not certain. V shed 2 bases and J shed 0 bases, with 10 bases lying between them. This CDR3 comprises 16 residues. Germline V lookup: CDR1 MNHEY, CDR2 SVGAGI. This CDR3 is CASSYVPHANTGELFF. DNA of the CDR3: TGTGCCAGCAGTTACGTGCCTCACGCGAACACCGGGGAGCTGTTTTTT.

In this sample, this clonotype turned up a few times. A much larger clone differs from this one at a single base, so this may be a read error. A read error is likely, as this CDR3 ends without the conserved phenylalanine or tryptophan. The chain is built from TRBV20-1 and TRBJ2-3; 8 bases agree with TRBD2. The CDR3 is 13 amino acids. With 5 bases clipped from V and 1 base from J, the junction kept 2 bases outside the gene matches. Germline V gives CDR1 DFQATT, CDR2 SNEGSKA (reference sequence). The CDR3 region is CSAQTSGTDTQYL. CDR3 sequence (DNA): TGCAGTGCTCAGACTAGCGGCACAGATACGCAGTATCTT.

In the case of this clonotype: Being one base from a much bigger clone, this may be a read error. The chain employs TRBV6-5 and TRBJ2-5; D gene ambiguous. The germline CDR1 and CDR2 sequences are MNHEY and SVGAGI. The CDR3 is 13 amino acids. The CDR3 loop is CAGSYGTQETQYF. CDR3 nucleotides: TGTGCCGGCAGTTACGGCACCCAAGAGACCCAGTACTTC.

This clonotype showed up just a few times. In DNA form, the CDR3 reads TGTGCCAGCAGCCAAGTTCAAGCGTTAGAAGATTCACCCCTCCACTTT. It specifies CASSQVQALEDSPLHF. The gene calls are TRBV4-2 and TRBJ1-6, with D unclear. The CDR3 length is 16 residues. The V and J ends lost 1 base and 8 bases respectively, with 15 bases between them. Germline CDR1 is LGHNA and CDR2 is YNFKEQ.

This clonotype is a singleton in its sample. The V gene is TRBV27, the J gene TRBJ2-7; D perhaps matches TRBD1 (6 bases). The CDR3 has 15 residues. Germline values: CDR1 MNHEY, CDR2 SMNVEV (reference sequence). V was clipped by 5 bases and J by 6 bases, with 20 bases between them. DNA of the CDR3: TGTGCCAGCAGTAAAAACAGGGCAGGGATGGGCGAGCAGTACTTC. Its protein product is CASSKNRAGMGEQYF.

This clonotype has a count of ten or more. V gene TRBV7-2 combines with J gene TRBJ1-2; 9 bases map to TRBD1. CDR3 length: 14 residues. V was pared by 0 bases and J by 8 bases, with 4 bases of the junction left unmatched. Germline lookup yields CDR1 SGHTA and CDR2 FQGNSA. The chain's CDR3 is CASSLARTGEGYTF. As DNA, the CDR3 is TGTGCCAGCAGCTTAGCGAGGACAGGGGAAGGCTACACCTTC.

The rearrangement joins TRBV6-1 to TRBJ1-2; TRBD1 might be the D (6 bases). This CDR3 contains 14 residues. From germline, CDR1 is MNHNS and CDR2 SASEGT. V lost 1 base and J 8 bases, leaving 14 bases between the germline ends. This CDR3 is CASSEGTVLGGYTF. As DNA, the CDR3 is TGTGCCAGCAGTGAAGGGACAGTCCTCGGGGGCTACACCTTC.

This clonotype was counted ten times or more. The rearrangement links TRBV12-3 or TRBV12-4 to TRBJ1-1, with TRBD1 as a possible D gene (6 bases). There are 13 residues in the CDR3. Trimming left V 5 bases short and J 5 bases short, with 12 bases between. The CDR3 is CASSQTGWTEAFF. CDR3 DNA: TGTGCCAGCAGTCAGACAGGTTGGACTGAAGCTTTCTTT.

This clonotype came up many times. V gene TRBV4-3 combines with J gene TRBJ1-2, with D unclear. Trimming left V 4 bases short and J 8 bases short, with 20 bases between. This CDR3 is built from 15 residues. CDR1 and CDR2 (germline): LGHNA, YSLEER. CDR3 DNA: TGCGCCAGCAGCCGTATACCCAAGGCCACGGGGGGCTACACCTTC. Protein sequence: CASSRIPKATGGYTF.

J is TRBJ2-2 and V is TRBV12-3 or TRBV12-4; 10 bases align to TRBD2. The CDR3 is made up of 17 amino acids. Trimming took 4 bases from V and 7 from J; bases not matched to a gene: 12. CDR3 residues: CASSWTSGFSQDGELFF. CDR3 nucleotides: TGTGCCAGCAGTTGGACTAGCGGCTTCTCGCAGGACGGGGAGCTGTTTTTT.

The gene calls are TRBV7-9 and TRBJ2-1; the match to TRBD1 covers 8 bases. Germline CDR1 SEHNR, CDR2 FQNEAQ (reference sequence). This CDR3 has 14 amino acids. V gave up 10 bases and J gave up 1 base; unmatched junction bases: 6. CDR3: CATMDRVSYNEQFF. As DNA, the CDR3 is TGTGCCACCATGGACAGGGTTTCCTACAATGAGCAGTTCTTC. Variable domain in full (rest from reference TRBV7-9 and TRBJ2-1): DTGVSQNPRHKITKRGQNVTFRCDPISEHNRLYWYRQTLGQGPEFLTYFQNEAQLEKSRLLSDRFSAERPKGSFSTLEIQRTEQGDSAMYLCATMDRVSYNEQFFGPGTRLTVL.

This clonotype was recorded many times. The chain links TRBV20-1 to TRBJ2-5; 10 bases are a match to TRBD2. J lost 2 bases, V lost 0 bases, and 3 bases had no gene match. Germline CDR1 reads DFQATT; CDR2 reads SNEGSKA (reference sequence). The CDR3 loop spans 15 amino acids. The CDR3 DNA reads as TGCAGTGCTAGAGATCTAGCGGGGGATCAAGAGACCCAGTACTTC. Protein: CSARDLAGDQETQYF.

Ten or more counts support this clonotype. The CDR3 DNA reads TGTGCCAGCAGTGTCGGGACAGGAGATTATAGCAATCAGCCCCAGCATTTT. It translates to CASSVGTGDYSNQPQHF. This chain joins TRBV6-1 and TRBJ1-5; 8 nucleotides align to TRBD1. The germline V gene encodes CDR1 MNHNS and CDR2 SASEGT. The CDR3 runs 17 residues. V was pared by 4 bases and J by 0 bases, with 8 bases of the junction left unmatched.

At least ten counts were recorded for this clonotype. The CDR3 here is CASSSGVADTEAFF. In DNA form, the CDR3 reads TGCGCCAGCAGCTCAGGGGTTGCGGACACTGAAGCTTTCTTT. This sequence joins TRBV5-1 and TRBJ1-1; D is perhaps TRBD1 (6 bases). The CDR3 has 14 residues. Trimming left V 3 bases short and J 3 bases short, with 12 bases between. Germline V gives CDR1 SGHRS, CDR2 YFSETQ.

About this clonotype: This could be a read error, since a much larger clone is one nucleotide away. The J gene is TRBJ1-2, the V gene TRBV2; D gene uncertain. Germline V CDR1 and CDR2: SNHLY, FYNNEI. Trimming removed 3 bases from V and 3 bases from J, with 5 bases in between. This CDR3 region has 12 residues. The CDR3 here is CASSDPYYGYTF. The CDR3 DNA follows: TGTGCCAGCAGTGATCCGTACTATGGCTACACCTTC.

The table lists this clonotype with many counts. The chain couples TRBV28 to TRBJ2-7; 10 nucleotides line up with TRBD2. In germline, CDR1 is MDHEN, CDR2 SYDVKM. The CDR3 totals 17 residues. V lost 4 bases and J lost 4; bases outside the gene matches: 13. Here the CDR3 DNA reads TGTGCCAGCAGTTCCCACCGGGATAGCGGGGGGATGTACGAGCAGTACTTC. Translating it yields CASSSHRDSGGMYEQYF.